This T cell receptor (beta chain) is from a study of cytomegalovirus exposure and HLA in healthy donors. Study context: Genotyping of 398 donors showed that over 65% belonged to the Caucasian-associated ancestry cluster.

Study-level findings and limits: Association with HLA alleles at 0.05 false discovery rate was found for some 18,000 TCR beta sequences in a later analysis. In an earlier analysis, most TCR beta V segments were productive about 87% or about 30% of the time.

It was with 60 Vbeta and 13 Jbeta primers that the PCR ran. Sequencing was performed with immunoSEQ multiplex PCR; in TCRdb, only in-frame clones are kept and a portion is missing. This sample lists 40,000 to 45,000 clones; its ten largest clones have under 2%. A note on this clone: Its antigen remains unidentified.

The CDR3 length is 14 residues. Trimming shortened V by 7 bases and J by 4 bases, and 14 bases separated the two germline ends. Germline V CDR1 and CDR2: MDHEN, SYDVKM. Source material: PBMCs. The sequence derives from a woman aged 25 to 39 in good health and CMV-seronegative. The V call is TRBV28, the J call TRBJ1-3, with D possibly matching TRBD1 (5 bases). The CDR3 DNA is TGTGCCAGCACCCCTGACAGTTCCGGAAACACCATATATTTT. It encodes CASTPDSSGNTIYF.